This T cell receptor (beta chain) comes out of a study of monozygotic twins with inflammatory bowel disease. The germline gives CDR1 MGHDK, CDR2 SYGVNS. The CDR3 loop spans 13 amino acids. TCRdb derives one entry per CDR3 protein from the 5' RACE reads, leaving out DNA. This sample's clone table lists more than 75,000 distinct CDR3 sequences. This chain joins TRBV25-1 and TRBJ2-1. The sequence came from a human donor with ulcerative colitis or Crohn's disease, or a healthy co-twin of an affected twin (not recorded which). The sample comprised blood. CDR3 sequence: CASTNRVYNEQFF.